The sequence of this TCR beta chain was determined in a study of shared clonotypes between healthy human individuals. Points from the study as a whole: A limitation of the genetic and exposure-history diversity represented arose from few donors.

Every immunoSEQ plate was one replicate of a subset's evenly spread DNA. Replicate PCRs for sorted subsets used 200 ng DNA; this equaled 25,000 to 35,000 T cell genomes. Produced via immunoSEQ multiplex PCR; TCRdb's table is partial and in-frame only. This repertoire shows approximately 2.1 million clones, more than 85% found once; its top ten account for 0.35% to 0.45%. CD4+ cell separation produced CD45RA+ naive and CD45RA-negative memory subsets. The ends were cut back, 4 bases at V and 3 bases at J, with 19 bases in the middle. The CDR3 has 16 residues. Germline CDR1 MGHRA, CDR2 YSYEKL. For this clone: Its specificity is not known.

The TCR comes from a man between 18 and 29 years old in good health. Some clones in this sample may be carry-over from other donors' samples. This chain connects TRBV4-1 to TRBJ2-7; D remains ambiguous. The sequencing sample was made of naive CD4+ T cells from PBMCs. Documented subset: CD45RA+ positively selected. The CDR3 loop is CASSPLEGTTHYEQYF. The CDR3 DNA follows: TGCGCCAGCAGCCCCCTAGAAGGCACGACCCACTACGAGCAGTACTTC.